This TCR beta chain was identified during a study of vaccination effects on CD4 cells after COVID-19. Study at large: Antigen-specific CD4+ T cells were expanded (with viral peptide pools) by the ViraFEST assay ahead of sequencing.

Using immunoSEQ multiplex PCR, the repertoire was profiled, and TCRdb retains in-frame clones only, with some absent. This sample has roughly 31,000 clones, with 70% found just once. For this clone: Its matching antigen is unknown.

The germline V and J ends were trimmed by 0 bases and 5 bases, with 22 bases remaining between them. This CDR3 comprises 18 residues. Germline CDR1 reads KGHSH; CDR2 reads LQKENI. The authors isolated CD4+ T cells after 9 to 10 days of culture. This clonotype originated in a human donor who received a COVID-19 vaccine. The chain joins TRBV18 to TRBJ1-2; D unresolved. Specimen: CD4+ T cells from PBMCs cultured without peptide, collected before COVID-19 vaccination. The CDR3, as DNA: TGTGCCAGCTCACCACCGGGCACAGCCACTCTCAATCTTTATGGCTACACCTTC. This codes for CASSPPGTATLNLYGYTF.